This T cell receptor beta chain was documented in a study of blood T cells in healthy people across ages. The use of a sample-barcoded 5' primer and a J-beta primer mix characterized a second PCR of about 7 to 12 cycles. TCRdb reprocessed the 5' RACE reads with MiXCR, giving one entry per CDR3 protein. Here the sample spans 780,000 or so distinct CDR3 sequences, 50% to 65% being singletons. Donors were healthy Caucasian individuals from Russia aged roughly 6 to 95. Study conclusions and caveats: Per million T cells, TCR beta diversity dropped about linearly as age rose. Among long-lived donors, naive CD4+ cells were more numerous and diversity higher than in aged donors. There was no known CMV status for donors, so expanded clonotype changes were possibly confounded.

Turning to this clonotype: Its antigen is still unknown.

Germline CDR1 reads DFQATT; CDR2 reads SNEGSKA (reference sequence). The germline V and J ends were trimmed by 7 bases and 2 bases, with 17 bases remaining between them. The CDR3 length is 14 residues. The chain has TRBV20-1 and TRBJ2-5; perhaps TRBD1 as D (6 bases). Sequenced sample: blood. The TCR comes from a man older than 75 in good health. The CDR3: CSVRGRQLQETQYF. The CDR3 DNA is TGCAGTGTCAGGGGAAGGCAGCTTCAAGAGACCCAGTACTTC.